Below are 16 T cell receptor beta chains sequenced from a single sample in a study of T cells after yellow fever vaccination. TCRdb processed the 5' RACE reads anew with MiXCR; each CDR3 protein has one entry. The sample yields more than 300,000 distinct CDR3 sequences, around 10% seen once. Sequencing used CD4+ T cells sorted from PBMCs, obtained 45 days after the yellow fever booster vaccination. The receptor set was obtained from a man aged 18-30 years who received the YFV17D yellow fever vaccine.

The sample holds a few counts of this clonotype. The V gene is TRBV7-2, the J gene TRBJ1-1; a weak D match, TRBD1 (6 bases). The germline V gene has CDR1 SGHTA and CDR2 FQGNSA. This CDR3 region has 13 residues. The V end was cut by 5 bases, the J end by 11 bases, with 18 bases between. The DNA of the CDR3 is TGTGCCAGCAGCACCGAGCGGGGTCAGGGGGCTTTCTTT. This sequence encodes CASSTERGQGAFF.

The V and J genes are TRBV27 and TRBJ1-2, with unresolved D. Trimming stripped 2 bases from V and 4 bases from J, with 8 bases between. The V gene's germline CDR1 is MNHEY and CDR2 SMNVEV (reference sequence). The CDR3 covers 13 residues. CDR3 loop: CASSLGPGYGYTF. The DNA of the CDR3 is TGTGCCAGCAGTTTAGGGCCAGGCTATGGCTACACCTTC.

This clonotype occurred many times. The chain recombines TRBV7-2 with TRBJ2-3, with D possibly TRBD2 on 7 matching bases. This CDR3 contains 17 residues. V dropped 5 bases and J dropped 4 bases, with 22 bases sitting between them. Germline CDR1 and CDR2: SGHTA and FQGNSA. CDR3 residues: CASSLLRGGGPSDTQYF. The CDR3 DNA reads as TGTGCCAGCAGCCTCCTTAGGGGCGGGGGCCCTTCAGATACGCAGTATTTT.

The V gene is TRBV12-3 or TRBV12-4, the J gene TRBJ1-5; D ambiguous. The CDR3 covers 17 residues. V was clipped by 6 bases and J by 2 bases, with 20 bases between them. In DNA, the CDR3 is TGTGCCAGCAGCACCCGCGGCCTGATAGAAGGCAATCAGCCCCAGCATTTT. Translated, it gives CASSTRGLIEGNQPQHF.

The genes are TRBV6-6 and TRBJ2-7; the match to TRBD2 covers 13 bases. Unmatched junction bases numbered 8, after V lost 2 bases and J lost 4 bases. Germline lookup yields CDR1 MNHNY and CDR2 SVGAGI (reference sequence). The CDR3 totals 17 residues. This CDR3 is CASSYLLAGGFRYEQYF. The CDR3 DNA sequence: TGTGCCAGCAGTTACCTACTAGCGGGGGGGTTTCGGTACGAGCAGTACTTC.

This chain joins TRBV30 and TRBJ2-7, with TRBD2 identical over 9 bases. The CDR3 runs 13 residues. Germline-derived CDR1 and CDR2 are GTSNPN and SVGIG (reference sequence). After removal of 4 bases from V and 4 bases from J, the junction contained 5 bases not matched to a gene. CDR3 in DNA: TGTGCCTGGAAGACTAGCGGAGATTACGAGCAGTACTTC. Translation gives CAWKTSGDYEQYF.

This clonotype was found many times. The chain recombines TRBV12-3 or TRBV12-4 with TRBJ1-2; tentatively, D is TRBD1 (6 bases). The V end lost 3 bases, the J end lost 1 base, and 9 bases lay between the germline ends. There are 14 residues in the CDR3. CDR3 protein: CASSFEGVNYGYTF. Here the CDR3 DNA reads TGTGCCAGCAGTTTTGAGGGGGTTAACTATGGCTACACCTTC.

This clonotype was detected a few times. The CDR3 nucleotides are TGCGCCAGCAGCCAAGCTATTCCAGGGGGCAGAGGTTCACCCCTCCACTTT. Translated, it gives CASSQAIPGGRGSPLHF. This chain uses TRBV4-3 with TRBJ1-6, with 8 bases that match TRBD1. Unmatched junction bases numbered 11, after V lost 1 base and J lost 9 bases. Germline V gene data show CDR1 as LGHNA and CDR2 as YSLEER. This CDR3 contains 17 residues.

The CDR3, as DNA: TGTGCCAGCAGGAATACCTTCTCCCAAGAGACCCAGTACTTC. Protein product: CASRNTFSQETQYF. The V gene is TRBV27, the J gene TRBJ2-5; D gene uncertain. This CDR3 comprises 14 residues. V lost 6 bases, J lost 1 base, and 12 bases lay in between. The germline V gene encodes CDR1 MNHEY and CDR2 SMNVEV (reference sequence).

This clonotype was seen only a few times. CDR3 protein: CASSLPLGGNTEAFF. In DNA, the CDR3 is TGTGCCAGCAGTCTTCCGCTGGGGGGGAACACTGAAGCTTTCTTT. The J gene is TRBJ1-1, the V gene TRBV28; TRBD1 is a possible D gene (5 bases). V was shortened by 5 bases and J by 1 base, with 14 bases between the two germline ends. The germline gives CDR1 MDHEN, CDR2 SYDVKM. The CDR3 is 15 amino acids.

The V gene is TRBV5-1, the J gene TRBJ2-3, with TRBD1 identical over 7 bases. With 4 bases clipped from V and 0 bases from J, the junction kept 2 bases outside the gene matches. The CDR3 is 14 residues long. CDR1 and CDR2 from the germline V gene are SGHRS and YFSETQ. Here the CDR3 reads CASSQTGSTDTQYF. In DNA form, the CDR3 reads TGCGCCAGCAGCCAGACAGGGAGCACAGATACGCAGTATTTT. Variable domain in full (rest from reference TRBV5-1 and TRBJ2-3): KAGVTQTPRYLIKTRGQQVTLSCSPISGHRSVSWYQQTPGQGLQFLFEYFSETQRNKGNFPGRFSGRQFSNSRSEMNVSTLELGDSALYLCASSQTGSTDTQYFGPGTRLTVL.

The CDR3 is CASSVQGGYNEQFF. CDR3 nucleotide sequence: TGCGCCAGCAGTGTCCAGGGGGGCTACAATGAGCAGTTCTTC. The V call is TRBV5-1, the J call TRBJ2-1; possible D gene TRBD1, 7 bases. The CDR3 runs to 14 residues. V gave up 5 bases and J gave up 3 bases, with 12 bases separating them. Germline V gene data show CDR1 as SGHRS and CDR2 as YFSETQ.

This clonotype showed up just a few times. The chain joins TRBV19 to TRBJ2-3, with D possibly being TRBD2 (5 bases). The CDR3 loop spans 14 amino acids. The germline gives CDR1 LNHDA, CDR2 SQIVND (reference sequence). The V gene lost 6 bases and the J gene lost 4 bases, with 14 bases spanning the gap. The CDR3 DNA sequence: TGTGCCAGTAGCCTTGGACGGACTTCAGATACGCAGTATTTT. Residues: CASSLGRTSDTQYF. The variable domain in full, completed from reference TRBV19 and TRBJ2-3, reads DGGITQSPKYLFRKEGQNVTLSCEQNLNHDAMYWYRQDPGQGLRLIYYSQIVNDFQKGDIAEGYSVSREKKESFPLTVTSAQKNPTAFYLCASSLGRTSDTQYFGPGTRLTVL.

The rearrangement uses TRBV4-2 and TRBJ1-2; D uncertain. Germline V CDR1 and CDR2: LGHNA, YNFKEQ. Trimming cost V 1 base and J 4 bases, with 10 bases left between them. The CDR3 totals 14 residues. The CDR3 sequence is CASSQAPGFYGYTF. As DNA, the CDR3 is TGTGCCAGCAGCCAAGCTCCCGGGTTCTATGGCTACACCTTC.

The CDR3: CSATAGGTTDTQYF. The CDR3 coding sequence is TGCAGTGCTACTGCGGGGGGGACGACAGATACGCAGTATTTT. V usage is TRBV20-1 and J usage is TRBJ2-3, with 9 bases that match TRBD2. Germline loops: CDR1 DFQATT, CDR2 SNEGSKA (reference sequence). V shed 4 bases, J shed 3 bases, and the junction held 5 bases outside the gene matches. The CDR3 consists of 14 residues.

This clonotype was seen a few times. The chain joins TRBV5-1 to TRBJ2-7; tentatively, D is TRBD1 (5 bases). The CDR3 has 13 residues. Germline assignment: CDR1 SGHRS and CDR2 YFSETQ. V was pared by 0 bases and J by 4 bases, with 8 bases between. The CDR3 reads CASSLGREYEQYF. CDR3 coding DNA: TGCGCCAGCAGCTTGGGCAGGGAATACGAGCAGTACTTC.